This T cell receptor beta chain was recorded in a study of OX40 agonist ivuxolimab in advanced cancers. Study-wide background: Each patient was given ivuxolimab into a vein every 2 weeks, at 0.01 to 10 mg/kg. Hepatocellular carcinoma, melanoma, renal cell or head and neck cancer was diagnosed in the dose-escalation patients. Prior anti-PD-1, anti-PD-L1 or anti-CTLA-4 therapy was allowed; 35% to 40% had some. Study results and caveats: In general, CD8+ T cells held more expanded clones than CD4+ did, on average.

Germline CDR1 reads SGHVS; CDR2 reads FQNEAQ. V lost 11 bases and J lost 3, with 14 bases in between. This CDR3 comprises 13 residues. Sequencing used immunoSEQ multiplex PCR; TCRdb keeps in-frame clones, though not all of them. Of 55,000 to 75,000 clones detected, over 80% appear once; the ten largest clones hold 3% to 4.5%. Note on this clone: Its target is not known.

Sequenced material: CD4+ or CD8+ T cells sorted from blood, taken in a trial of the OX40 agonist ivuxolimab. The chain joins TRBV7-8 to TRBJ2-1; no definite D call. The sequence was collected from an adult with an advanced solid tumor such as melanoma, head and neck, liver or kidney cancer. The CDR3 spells CACRMELYNEQFF. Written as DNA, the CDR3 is TGTGCCTGTCGCATGGAGCTCTACAATGAGCAGTTCTTC.